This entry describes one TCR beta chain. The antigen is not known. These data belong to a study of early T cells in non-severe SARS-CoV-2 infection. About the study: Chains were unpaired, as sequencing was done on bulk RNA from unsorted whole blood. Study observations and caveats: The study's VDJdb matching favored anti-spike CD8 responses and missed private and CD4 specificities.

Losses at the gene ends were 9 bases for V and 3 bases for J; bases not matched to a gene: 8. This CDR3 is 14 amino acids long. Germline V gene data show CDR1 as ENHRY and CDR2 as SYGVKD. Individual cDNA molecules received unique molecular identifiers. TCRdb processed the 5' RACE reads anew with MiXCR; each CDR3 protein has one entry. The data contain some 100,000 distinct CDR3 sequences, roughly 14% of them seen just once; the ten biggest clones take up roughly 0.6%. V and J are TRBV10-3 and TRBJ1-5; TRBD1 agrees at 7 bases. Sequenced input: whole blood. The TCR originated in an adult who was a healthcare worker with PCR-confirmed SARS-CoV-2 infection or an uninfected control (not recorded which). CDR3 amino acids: CAISRDSLNQPQHF. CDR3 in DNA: TGTGCCATATCCCGGGACAGCCTCAATCAGCCCCAGCATTTT.